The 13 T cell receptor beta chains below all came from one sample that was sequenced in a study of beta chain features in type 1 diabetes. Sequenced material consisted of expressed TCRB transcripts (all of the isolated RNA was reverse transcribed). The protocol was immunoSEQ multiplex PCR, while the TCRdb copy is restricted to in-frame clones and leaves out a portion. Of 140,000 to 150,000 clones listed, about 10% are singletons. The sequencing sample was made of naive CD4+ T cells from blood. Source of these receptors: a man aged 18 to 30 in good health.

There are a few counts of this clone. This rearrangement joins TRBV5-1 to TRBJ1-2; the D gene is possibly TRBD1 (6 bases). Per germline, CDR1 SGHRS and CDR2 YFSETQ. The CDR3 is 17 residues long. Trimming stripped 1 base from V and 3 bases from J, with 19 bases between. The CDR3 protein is CASSLQVTGIDHYGYTF. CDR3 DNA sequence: TGCGCCAGCAGCTTGCAGGTTACAGGGATAGACCACTATGGCTACACCTTC.

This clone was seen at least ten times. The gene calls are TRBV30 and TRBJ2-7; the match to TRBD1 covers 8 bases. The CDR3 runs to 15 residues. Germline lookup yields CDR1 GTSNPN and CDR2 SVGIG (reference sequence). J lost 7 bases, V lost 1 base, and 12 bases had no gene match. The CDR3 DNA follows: TGTGCCTGGAGTGCTCTAAGGCAGGGGGCTGGTGAGCAGTACTTC. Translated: CAWSALRQGAGEQYF.

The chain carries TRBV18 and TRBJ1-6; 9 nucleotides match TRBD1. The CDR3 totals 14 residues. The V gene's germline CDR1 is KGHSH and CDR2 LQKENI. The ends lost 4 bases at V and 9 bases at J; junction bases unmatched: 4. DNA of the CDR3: TGTGCCAGCTCACAGGGACAGGGCGGTTCACCCCTCCACTTT. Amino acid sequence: CASSQGQGGSPLHF.

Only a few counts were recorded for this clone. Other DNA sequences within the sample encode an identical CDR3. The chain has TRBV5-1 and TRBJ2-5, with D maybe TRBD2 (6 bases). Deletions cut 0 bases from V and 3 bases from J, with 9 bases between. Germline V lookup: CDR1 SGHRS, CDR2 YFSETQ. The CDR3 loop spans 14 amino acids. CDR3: CASSLGDSEETQYF. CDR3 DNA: TGCGCCAGCAGCTTGGGGGACTCCGAAGAGACCCAGTACTTC.

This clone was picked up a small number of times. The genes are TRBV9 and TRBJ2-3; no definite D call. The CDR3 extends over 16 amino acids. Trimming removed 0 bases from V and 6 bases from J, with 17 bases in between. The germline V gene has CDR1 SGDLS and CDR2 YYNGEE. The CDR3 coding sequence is TGTGCCAGCAGCGTAGCTGTCGGTCGAAATTGGGATACGCAGTATTTT. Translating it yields CASSVAVGRNWDTQYF. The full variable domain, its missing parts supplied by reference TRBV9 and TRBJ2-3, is DSGVTQTPKHLITATGQRVTLRCSPRSGDLSVYWYQQSLDQGLQFLIQYYNGEERAKGNILERFSAQQFPDLHSELNLSSLELGDSALYFCASSVAVGRNWDTQYFGPGTRLTVL.

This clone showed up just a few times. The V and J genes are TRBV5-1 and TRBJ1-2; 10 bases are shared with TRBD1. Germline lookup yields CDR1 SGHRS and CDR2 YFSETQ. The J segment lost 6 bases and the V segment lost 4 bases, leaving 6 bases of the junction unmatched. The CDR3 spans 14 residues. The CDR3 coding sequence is TGCGCCAGCAGCCCGGCCGGGACAGGGGATGGCTACACCTTC. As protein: CASSPAGTGDGYTF.

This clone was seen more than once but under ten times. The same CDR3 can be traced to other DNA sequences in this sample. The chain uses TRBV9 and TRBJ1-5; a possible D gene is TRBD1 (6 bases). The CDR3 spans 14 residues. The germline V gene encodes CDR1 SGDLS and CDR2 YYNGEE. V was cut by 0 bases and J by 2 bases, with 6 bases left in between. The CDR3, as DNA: TGTGCCAGCAGCGTAGGACAGGGCAATCAGCCCCAGCATTTT. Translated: CASSVGQGNQPQHF. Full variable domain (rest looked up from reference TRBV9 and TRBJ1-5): DSGVTQTPKHLITATGQRVTLRCSPRSGDLSVYWYQQSLDQGLQFLIQYYNGEERAKGNILERFSAQQFPDLHSELNLSSLELGDSALYFCASSVGQGNQPQHFGDGTRLSIL.

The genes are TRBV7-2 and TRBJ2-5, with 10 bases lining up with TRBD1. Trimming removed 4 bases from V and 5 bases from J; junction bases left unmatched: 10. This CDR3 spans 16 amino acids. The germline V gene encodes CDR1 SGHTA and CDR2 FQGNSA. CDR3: CASSYRDRGRMETQYF. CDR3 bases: TGTGCCAGCAGCTACCGAGACAGGGGGCGAATGGAGACCCAGTACTTC.

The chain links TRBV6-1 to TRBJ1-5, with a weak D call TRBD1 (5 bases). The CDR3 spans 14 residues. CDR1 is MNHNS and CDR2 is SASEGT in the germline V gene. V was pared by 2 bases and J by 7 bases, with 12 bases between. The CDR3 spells CASSELGVGQPQHF. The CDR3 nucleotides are TGTGCCAGCAGTGAATTAGGGGTCGGCCAGCCCCAGCATTTT.

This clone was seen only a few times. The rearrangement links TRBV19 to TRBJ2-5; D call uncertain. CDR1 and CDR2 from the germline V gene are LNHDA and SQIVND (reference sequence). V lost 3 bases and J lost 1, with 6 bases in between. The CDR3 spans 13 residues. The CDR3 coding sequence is TGTGCCAGTAGTATTTCTCCCCAAGAGACCCAGTACTTC. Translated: CASSISPQETQYF.

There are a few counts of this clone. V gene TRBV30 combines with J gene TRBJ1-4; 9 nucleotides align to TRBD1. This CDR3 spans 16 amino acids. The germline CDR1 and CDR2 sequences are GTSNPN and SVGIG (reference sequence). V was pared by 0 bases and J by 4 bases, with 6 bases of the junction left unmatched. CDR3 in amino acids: CAWSVRDRAHNEKLFF. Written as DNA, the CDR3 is TGTGCCTGGAGTGTACGGGACAGGGCCCATAATGAAAAACTGTTTTTT.

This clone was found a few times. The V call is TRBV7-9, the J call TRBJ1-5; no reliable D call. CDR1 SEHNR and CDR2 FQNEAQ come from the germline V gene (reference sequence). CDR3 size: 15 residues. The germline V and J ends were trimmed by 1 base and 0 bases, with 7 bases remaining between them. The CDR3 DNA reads TGTGCCAGCAGCTTAGGTTCTGTTAGCAATCAGCCCCAGCATTTT. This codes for CASSLGSVSNQPQHF.

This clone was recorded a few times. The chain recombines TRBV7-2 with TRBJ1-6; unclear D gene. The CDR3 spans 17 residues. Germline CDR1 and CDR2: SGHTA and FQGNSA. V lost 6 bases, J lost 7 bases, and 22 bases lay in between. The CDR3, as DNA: TGTGCCAGCAGTCGCTCTTTAGGGTTACCGGGGAATTCACCCCTCCACTTT. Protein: CASSRSLGLPGNSPLHF.